These T cell receptor beta chains were read from a single sample in a study of memory CD4+ T cells and cytomegalovirus serostatus. The repertoire was sequenced with immunoSEQ multiplex PCR; TCRdb's copy has only in-frame clones and lacks some. The sample yields about 45,000 clones, around 80% seen once. Sequencing was carried out using memory CD4+ T cells from blood. The receptors derive from an adult in good health and CMV-seronegative. Each CDR3 is given with its conserved first and last residue. The D gene is left open where the match is weak. Clone sizes are given selectively: once, few, many, or a class where the clone is expanded.

cdr3_aa | cdr3_nt | j_call | v_call | cdr3_length | clone_size | d_call
CASSLTGSTNEKLFF | TGTGCCAGCAGCTTGACTGGGTCAACTAATGAAAAACTGTTTTTT | TRBJ1-4 | TRBV5-4 | 15 | . | .
CASSIAGTANYGYTF | TGTGCCAGTAGTATTGCCGGGACAGCTAACTATGGCTACACCTTC | TRBJ1-2 | TRBV19 | 15 | . | TRBD1
CASSPRGRGGKETQYF | TGTGCCAGCAGCCCTCGTGGGCGGGGGGGCAAAGAGACCCAGTACTTC | TRBJ2-5 | TRBV11-3 | 16 | . | TRBD2
CASSPRAGPYGYTF | TGTGCCAGCAGTCCCCGGGCAGGGCCCTATGGCTACACCTTC | TRBJ1-2 | TRBV28 | 14 | once | .
CASSSTEPTDTQYF | TGCGCCAGCAGCTCCACCGAACCCACAGATACGCAGTATTTT | TRBJ2-3 | TRBV5-1 | 14 | few | .
CATQGGKNIQYF | TGTGCCACTCAGGGGGGGAAAAACATTCAGTACTTC | TRBJ2-4 | TRBV28 | 12 | . | .
CTSDPASGGGFEETQYF | TGCACCAGCGACCCCGCTAGCGGGGGGGGATTTGAGGAGACCCAGTACTTC | TRBJ2-5 | TRBV1 | 17 | . | .
CASRVGGAVAGELFF | TGTGCCAGCAGGGTTGGGGGCGCGGTAGCCGGGGAGCTGTTTTTT | TRBJ2-2 | TRBV2 | 15 | . | .
CASSVRDSYSPLHF | TGTGCCAGCAGCGTTAGGGACAGTTATTCACCCCTCCACTTT | TRBJ1-6 | TRBV9 | 14 | . | TRBD1
CASSPAGGLNTEAFF | TGCGCCAGCAGCCCCGCAGGGGGCCTGAACACTGAAGCTTTCTTT | TRBJ1-1 | TRBV5-1 | 15 | . | TRBD1
CATSREDKRDGYTF | TGTGCCACCAGCAGAGAGGACAAGCGGGATGGCTACACCTTC | TRBJ1-2 | TRBV15 | 14 | . | .
CSVGGGTALGDGYTF | TGCAGCGTTGGGGGGGGGACAGCTCTCGGGGATGGCTACACCTTC | TRBJ1-2 | TRBV29-1 | 15 | . | TRBD1
CASGTRNNSPLHF | TGTGCCAGCGGGACAAGGAATAATTCACCCCTCCACTTT | TRBJ1-6 | TRBV28 | 13 | . | .
CASSPTWGNEQFF | TGTGCCAGCAGCCCCACGTGGGGCAATGAGCAGTTCTTC | TRBJ2-1 | TRBV7-3 | 13 | . | .
CASSLGWGKGRYEQYF | TGTGCCAGCAGCTTAGGCTGGGGGAAGGGGAGGTACGAGCAGTACTTC | TRBJ2-7 | TRBV7-2 | 16 | . | .
CASSLDTVYEQYF | TGCGCCAGCAGCTTGGACACGGTGTACGAGCAGTACTTC | TRBJ2-7 | TRBV5-1 | 13 | . | .
CAIWDTYNEQFF | TGTGCCATCTGGGACACTTACAATGAGCAGTTCTTC | TRBJ2-1 | TRBV10-3 | 12 | . | .
CASGLSTVTDSYGYTF | TGTGCTAGTGGTTTGTCAACAGTGACCGATTCCTATGGCTACACCTTC | TRBJ1-2 | TRBV12-5 | 16 | . | .
CASSQTSGGAMNEQFF | TGCGCCAGCAGCCAGACTAGCGGGGGGGCCATGAATGAGCAGTTCTTC | TRBJ2-1 | TRBV5-1 | 16 | . | TRBD2
CASREGRAFNSDTGELFF | TGTGCCAGCAGGGAGGGCAGGGCATTCAATTCGGACACCGGGGAGCTGTTTTTT | TRBJ2-2 | TRBV11-2 | 18 | few | .
CASSLAQAANYGYTF | TGTGCCAGCAGCTTGGCCCAGGCTGCTAACTATGGCTACACCTTC | TRBJ1-2 | TRBV5-5 | 15 | once | .
CASSVATGTSGQTQYF | TGTGCCAGCAGCGTAGCTACGGGGACTAGCGGGCAGACCCAGTACTTC | TRBJ2-5 | TRBV9 | 16 | once | TRBD2
CASSPDRGQYYGYTF | TGTGCCAGCAGTCCAGACAGGGGGCAGTACTATGGCTACACCTTC | TRBJ1-2 | TRBV27 | 15 | few | TRBD1
CASSPTGGAPSSEQFF | TGTGCCAGCAGCCCGACGGGGGGGGCCCCGTCCAGTGAGCAGTTCTTC | TRBJ2-1 | TRBV7-2 | 16 | . | TRBD2
CASSRDGSSKAQYF | TGCGCCAGCAGCCGGGACGGATCCTCTAAGGCGCAGTATTTT | TRBJ2-3 | TRBV5-1 | 14 | few | .
CASSLIGSNTEAFF | TGTGCCAGCAGCTTAATTGGGTCGAACACTGAAGCTTTCTTT | TRBJ1-1 | TRBV7-2 | 14 | . | .
CAWSAARVYGYTF | TGTGCCTGGAGTGCGGCCAGGGTATATGGCTACACCTTC | TRBJ1-2 | TRBV30 | 13 | . | .
CASSLQESVGELFF | TGTGCCAGCAGCTTACAAGAGTCTGTTGGGGAACTGTTTTTT | TRBJ1-4 | TRBV7-9 | 14 | few | .
CASSLGSRGGLTEAFF | TGTGCCAGCAGCTTAGGGTCCCGGGGGGGTCTGACTGAAGCTTTCTTT | TRBJ1-1 | TRBV7-9 | 16 | . | .
CASSKDQTSGGLSTDTQYF | TGTGCCAGCTCAAAAGACCAGACTAGCGGGGGGCTAAGCACAGATACGCAGTATTTT | TRBJ2-3 | TRBV18 | 19 | . | TRBD2
CASRRDSSNQPQHF | TGTGCCAGCAGACGGGACAGTTCCAATCAGCCCCAGCATTTT | TRBJ1-5 | TRBV6-6 | 14 | . | TRBD1
CASRGGGGNTDTQYF | TGTGCCAGCCGGGGCGGGGGCGGTAACACAGATACGCAGTATTTT | TRBJ2-3 | TRBV5-4 | 15 | . | .
CASSLAGTYQPQHF | TGTGCCAGCAGCTTGGCGGGGACCTATCAGCCCCAGCATTTT | TRBJ1-5 | TRBV5-6 | 14 | few | .
CASSYLAGVSPDTQYF | TGTGCCAGCAGCTATCTAGCGGGGGTATCCCCAGATACGCAGTATTTT | TRBJ2-3 | TRBV13 | 16 | . | TRBD2
CASSYSGFGEAFF | TGTGCCAGCAGTTACTCAGGGTTCGGTGAAGCTTTCTTT | TRBJ1-1 | TRBV6-6 | 13 | . | .
CASQATDTQYF | TGTGCCTCCCAGGCCACAGATACGCAGTATTTT | TRBJ2-3 | TRBV2 | 11 | . | .
CASSLNQGTDTEAFF | TGTGCCAGCAGCTTAAATCAAGGGACGGACACTGAAGCTTTCTTT | TRBJ1-1 | TRBV5-4 | 15 | . | .
CASSLISAKANYGYTF | TGTGCCAGCAGCTTAATTTCCGCCAAAGCCAACTATGGCTACACCTTC | TRBJ1-2 | TRBV7-8 | 16 | once | .
CASSPLRGSGSYLYGYTF | TGTGCCAGTAGCCCATTACGGGGTTCGGGGAGCTACCTCTATGGCTACACCTTC | TRBJ1-2 | TRBV19 | 18 | . | .
CASSLGRGQGGDSPLHF | TGTGCCAGCAGTTTGGGACGGGGACAGGGTGGAGATTCACCCCTCCACTTT | TRBJ1-6 | TRBV27 | 17 | . | TRBD1
CASSAGAGEGYGYTF | TGTGCCAGCAGCGCCGGGGCTGGAGAGGGCTATGGCTACACCTTC | TRBJ1-2 | TRBV11-1 | 15 | . | .